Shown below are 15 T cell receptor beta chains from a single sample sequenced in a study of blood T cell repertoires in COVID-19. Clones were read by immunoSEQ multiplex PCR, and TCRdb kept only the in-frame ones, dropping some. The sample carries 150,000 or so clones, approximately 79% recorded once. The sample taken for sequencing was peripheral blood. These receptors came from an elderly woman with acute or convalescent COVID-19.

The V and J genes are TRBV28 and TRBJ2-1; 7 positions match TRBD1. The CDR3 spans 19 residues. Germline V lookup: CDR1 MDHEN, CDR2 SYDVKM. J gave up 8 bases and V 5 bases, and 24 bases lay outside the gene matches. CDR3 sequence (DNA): TGTGCCAGCAGTCTGATACAGGGGATAGGCGGGTCACCTGTCGATGAGCAGTTCTTC. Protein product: CASSLIQGIGGSPVDEQFF.

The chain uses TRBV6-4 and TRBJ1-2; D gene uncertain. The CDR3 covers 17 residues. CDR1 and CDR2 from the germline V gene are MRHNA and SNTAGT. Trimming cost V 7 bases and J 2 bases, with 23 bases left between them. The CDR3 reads CASTIFFPVRYNYGYTF. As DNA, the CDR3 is TGTGCCAGCACCATTTTTTTCCCGGTCCGATACAACTATGGCTACACCTTC.

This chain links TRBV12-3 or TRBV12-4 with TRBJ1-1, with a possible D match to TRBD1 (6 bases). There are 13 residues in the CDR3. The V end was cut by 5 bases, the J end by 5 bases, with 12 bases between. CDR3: CASSTTGRTEAFF. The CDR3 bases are TGTGCCAGCAGTACCACAGGGCGGACTGAAGCTTTCTTT.

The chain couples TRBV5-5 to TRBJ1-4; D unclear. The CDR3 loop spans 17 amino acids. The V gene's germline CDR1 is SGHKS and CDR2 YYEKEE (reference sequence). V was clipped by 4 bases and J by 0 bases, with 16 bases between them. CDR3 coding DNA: TGTGCCAGCAGCCCACTTGCCCGCGGAGCAACTAATGAAAAACTGTTTTTT. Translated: CASSPLARGATNEKLFF. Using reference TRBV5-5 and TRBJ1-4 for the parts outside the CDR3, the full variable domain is DAGVTQSPTHLIKTRGQQVTLRCSPISGHKSVSWYQQVLGQGPQFIFQYYEKEERGRGNFPDRFSARQFPNYSSELNVNALLLGDSALYLCASSPLARGATNEKLFFGSGTQLSVL.

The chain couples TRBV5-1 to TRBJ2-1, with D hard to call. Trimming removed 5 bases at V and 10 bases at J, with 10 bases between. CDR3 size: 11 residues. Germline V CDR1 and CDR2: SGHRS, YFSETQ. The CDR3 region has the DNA TGCGCCAGCAGATTCACTTCGGAGCAGTTCTTC. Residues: CASRFTSEQFF.

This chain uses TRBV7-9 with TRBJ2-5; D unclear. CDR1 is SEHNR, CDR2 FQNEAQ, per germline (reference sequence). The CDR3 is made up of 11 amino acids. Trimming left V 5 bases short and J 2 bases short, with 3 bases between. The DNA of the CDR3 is TGTGCCAGCAGCGTACAAGAGACCCAGTACTTC. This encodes CASSVQETQYF. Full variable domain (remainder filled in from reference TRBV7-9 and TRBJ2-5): DTGVSQNPRHKITKRGQNVTFRCDPISEHNRLYWYRQTLGQGPEFLTYFQNEAQLEKSRLLSDRFSAERPKGSFSTLEIQRTEQGDSAMYLCASSVQETQYFGPGTRLLVL.

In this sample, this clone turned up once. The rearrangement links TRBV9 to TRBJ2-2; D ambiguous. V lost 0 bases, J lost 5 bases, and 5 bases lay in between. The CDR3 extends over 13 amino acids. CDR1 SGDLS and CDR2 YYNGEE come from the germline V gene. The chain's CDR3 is CASSVVETGELFF. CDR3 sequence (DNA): TGTGCCAGCAGCGTAGTGGAGACCGGGGAGCTGTTTTTT.

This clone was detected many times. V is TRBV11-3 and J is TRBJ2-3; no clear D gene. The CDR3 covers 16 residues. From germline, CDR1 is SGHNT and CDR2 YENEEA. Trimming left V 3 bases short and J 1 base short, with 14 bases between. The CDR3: CASSFSSVPGTDTQYF. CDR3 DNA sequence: TGTGCCAGCAGCTTCTCGAGCGTCCCGGGCACAGATACGCAGTATTTT.

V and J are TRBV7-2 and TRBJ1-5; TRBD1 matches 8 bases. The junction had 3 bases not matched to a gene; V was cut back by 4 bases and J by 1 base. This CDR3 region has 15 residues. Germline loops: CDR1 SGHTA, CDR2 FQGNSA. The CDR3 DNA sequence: TGTGCCAGCAGCTCCCGGACAGGGAGCAATCAGCCCCAGCATTTT. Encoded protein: CASSSRTGSNQPQHF.

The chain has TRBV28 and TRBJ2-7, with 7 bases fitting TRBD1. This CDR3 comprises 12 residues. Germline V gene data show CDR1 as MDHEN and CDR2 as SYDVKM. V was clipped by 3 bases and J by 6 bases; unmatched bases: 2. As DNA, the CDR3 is TGTGCCAGCAGTTTGACAGGGTCCGAGCAGTACTTC. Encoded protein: CASSLTGSEQYF.

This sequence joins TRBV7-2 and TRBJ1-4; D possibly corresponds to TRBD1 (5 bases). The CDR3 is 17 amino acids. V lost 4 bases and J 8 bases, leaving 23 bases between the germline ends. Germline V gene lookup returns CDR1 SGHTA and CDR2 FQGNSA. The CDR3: CASSSRAAGGQGEKLFF. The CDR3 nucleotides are TGTGCCAGCAGCTCTAGGGCTGCGGGAGGTCAGGGAGAAAAACTGTTTTTT. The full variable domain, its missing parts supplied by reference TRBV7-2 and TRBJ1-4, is GAGVSQSPSNKVTEKGKDVELRCDPISGHTALYWYRQSLGQGLEFLIYFQGNSAPDKSGLPSDRFSAERTGGSVSTLTIQRTQQEDSAVYLCASSSRAAGGQGEKLFFGSGTQLSVL.

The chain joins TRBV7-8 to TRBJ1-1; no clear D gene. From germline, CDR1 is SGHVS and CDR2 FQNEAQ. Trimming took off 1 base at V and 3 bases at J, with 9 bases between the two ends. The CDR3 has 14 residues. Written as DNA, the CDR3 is TGTGCCAGCAGCTTAGTTCCCCGGGACACTGAAGCTTTCTTT. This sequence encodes CASSLVPRDTEAFF.

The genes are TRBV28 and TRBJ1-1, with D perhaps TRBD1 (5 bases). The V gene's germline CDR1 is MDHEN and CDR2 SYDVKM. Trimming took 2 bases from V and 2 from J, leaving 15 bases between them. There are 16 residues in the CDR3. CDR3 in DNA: TGTGCCAGCAGTTTAGTGGGGCAGGAGATAAACACTGAAGCTTTCTTT. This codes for CASSLVGQEINTEAFF.

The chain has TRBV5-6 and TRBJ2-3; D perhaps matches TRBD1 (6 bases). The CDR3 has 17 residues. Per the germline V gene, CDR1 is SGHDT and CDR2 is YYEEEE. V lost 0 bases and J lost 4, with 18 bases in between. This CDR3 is CASSLVGQRFEADTQYF. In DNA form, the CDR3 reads TGTGCCAGCAGCTTGGTCGGACAGAGGTTCGAGGCAGATACGCAGTATTTT.

The CDR3 loop is CASSSLTGVRLAGGTDTQYF. Here the CDR3 DNA reads TGTGCCAGCAGTTCGCTGACAGGGGTGAGACTAGCGGGAGGCACAGATACGCAGTATTTT. The genes are TRBV27 and TRBJ2-3; TRBD2 agrees at 12 bases. V shed 4 bases, J shed 1 base, and the junction held 15 bases outside the gene matches. Germline-derived CDR1 and CDR2 are MNHEY and SMNVEV (reference sequence). The CDR3 contains 20 residues.